This is a list of T cell receptor beta chains from one sample in a study of blood T cells in healthy people across ages. From the 5' RACE reads, TCRdb called clonotypes with MiXCR, one entry per CDR3 protein. The data show fewer than 2,000,000 distinct CDR3 sequences, about 32% seen once. Input material: blood. These receptors were collected from a young woman in good health. Both conserved end residues are part of each CDR3.

j_call,v_call,cdr3_aa
TRBJ1-2,TRBV7-8,CASSSKGGNYGYTF
TRBJ2-7,TRBV9,CASSPGGLAEPYEQYF
TRBJ2-7,TRBV11-2,CASSRPGRWAYEQYF
TRBJ1-2,TRBV6-5,CASSRQKGYGYTF
TRBJ2-5,TRBV7-9,CASSRDKGQETQYF
TRBJ1-5,TRBV20-1,CSAPKGTGGNQPQHF
TRBJ2-7,TRBV19,CASRVRDEQYF
-,TRBV6-1,CASSERLAGGSLYEQYF
TRBJ1-2,TRBV4-1,CASSPQGASVYGYTF
TRBJ2-1,TRBV12-3/TRBV12-4,CASSSAGGCNEQFF
TRBJ2-3,TRBV12-3/TRBV12-4,CASSLVGAYTQYF
TRBJ2-2,TRBV6-5,CASSYSFGVAGELFF
TRBJ2-1,TRBV10-3,CAISVMPRGESEQFF
TRBJ2-1,TRBV11-2,CASSSHKMTSGHPREQFF
TRBJ2-1,TRBV5-1,CASSFEPGDEQFF
TRBJ2-5,TRBV28,CASRVLGGKETQYF
TRBJ2-1,TRBV7-9,CASSPPLAGDDEQFF
TRBJ2-5,TRBV30,CAWSVPLQVRTQYF
TRBJ2-7,TRBV4-2,CASSPGSAPGLAGGQYF
TRBJ2-1,TRBV21-1,CASSPYSGGKNNEQFF
TRBJ2-1,TRBV18,CASSPQGQGNEQFF
TRBJ2-7,TRBV28,CASSRLAGAAGQYF
TRBJ1-2,TRBV6-2/TRBV6-3,CASRYLDRENYGYTF
TRBJ2-1,TRBV5-1,CASSLGLAGGPAYNEQFF
TRBJ1-2,TRBV25-1,CASSEQGGRGGGYTF
TRBJ2-7,TRBV25-1,CASSGDLVGGEQYF
TRBJ1-1,TRBV6-6,CASLARQANTEAFF
TRBJ1-5,TRBV4-1,CASSQIPVAGGNQPQHF
TRBJ2-1,TRBV5-1,CASSLRRDRGPYNEQFF
TRBJ2-1,TRBV18,CASSKPQPQGRKPYNEQFF
TRBJ2-5,TRBV20-1,CSAAGTDNQETQYF
TRBJ2-2,TRBV12-3/TRBV12-4,CASSLAGGSGELFF
TRBJ2-7,TRBV5-1,CASSLRVAGDGEQYF
TRBJ2-6,TRBV7-3,CASSRTRDRALGANVLTF
TRBJ1-6,TRBV4-1,CASRNHIFRPGRNSPLHF
TRBJ2-7,TRBV7-8,CASSLYVRQEFHEQYF
TRBJ1-5,TRBV20-1,CSARDYTGNQPQHF
TRBJ2-1,TRBV7-2,CASSTAGTYNEQFF
TRBJ2-3,TRBV4-1,CASSQSGTDTQYF
TRBJ2-3,TRBV20-1,CSARGIGGASTDTQYF
TRBJ2-7,TRBV7-9,CASSLRRAGVRYEQYF
TRBJ2-5,TRBV10-3,CAINSGAGETQYF
TRBJ2-1,TRBV7-3,CASQQGHNEQFF
TRBJ2-7,TRBV6-6,CASSWTGVEQYF
TRBJ1-5,TRBV24-1,CATSDRDGGGNQPQHF
TRBJ1-2,TRBV25-1,CASKGTGEGSGYTF
TRBJ2-7,TRBV7-3,CAPVRGQYF